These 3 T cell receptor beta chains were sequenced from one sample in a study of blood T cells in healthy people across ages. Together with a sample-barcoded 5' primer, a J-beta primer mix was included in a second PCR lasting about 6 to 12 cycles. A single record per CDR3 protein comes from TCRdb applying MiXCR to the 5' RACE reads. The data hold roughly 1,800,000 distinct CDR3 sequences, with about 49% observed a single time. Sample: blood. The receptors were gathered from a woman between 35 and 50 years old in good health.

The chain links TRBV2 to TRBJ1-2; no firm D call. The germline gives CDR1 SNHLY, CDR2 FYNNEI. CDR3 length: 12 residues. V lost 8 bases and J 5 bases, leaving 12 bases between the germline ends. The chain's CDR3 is CASSKGVYGYTF. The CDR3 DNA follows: TGTGCCAGCTCAAAGGGTGTATATGGCTACACCTTC.

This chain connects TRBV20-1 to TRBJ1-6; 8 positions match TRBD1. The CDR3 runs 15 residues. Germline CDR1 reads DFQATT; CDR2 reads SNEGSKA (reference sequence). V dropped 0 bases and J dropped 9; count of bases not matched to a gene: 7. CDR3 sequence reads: CSARDGQGIFSPLHF. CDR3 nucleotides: TGCAGTGCTAGAGACGGACAGGGCATTTTTTCACCCCTCCACTTT.

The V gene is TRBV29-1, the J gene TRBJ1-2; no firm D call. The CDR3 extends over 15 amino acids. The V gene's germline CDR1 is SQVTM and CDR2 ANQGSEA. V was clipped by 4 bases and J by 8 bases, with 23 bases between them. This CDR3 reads CSVALRGALGRGYTF. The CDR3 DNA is TGCAGCGTTGCATTACGGGGAGCCCTGGGAAGGGGCTACACCTTC. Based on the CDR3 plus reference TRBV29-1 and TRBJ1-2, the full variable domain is SAVISQKPSRDICQRGTSLTIQCQVDSQVTMMFWYRQQPGQSLTLIATANQGSEATYESGFVIDKFPISRPNLTFSTLTVSNMSPEDSSIYLCSVALRGALGRGYTFGSGTRLTVV.